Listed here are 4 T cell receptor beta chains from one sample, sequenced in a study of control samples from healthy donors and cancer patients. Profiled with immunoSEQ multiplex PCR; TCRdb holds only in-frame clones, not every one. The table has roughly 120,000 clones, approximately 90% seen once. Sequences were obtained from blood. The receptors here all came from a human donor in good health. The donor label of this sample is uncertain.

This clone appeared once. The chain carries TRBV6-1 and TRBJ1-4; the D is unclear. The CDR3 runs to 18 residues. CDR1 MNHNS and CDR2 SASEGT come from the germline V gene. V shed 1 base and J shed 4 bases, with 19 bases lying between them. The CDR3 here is CASSEVAHVPLDNEKLFF. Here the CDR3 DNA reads TGTGCCAGCAGTGAAGTGGCTCACGTTCCCCTCGATAATGAAAAACTGTTTTTT.

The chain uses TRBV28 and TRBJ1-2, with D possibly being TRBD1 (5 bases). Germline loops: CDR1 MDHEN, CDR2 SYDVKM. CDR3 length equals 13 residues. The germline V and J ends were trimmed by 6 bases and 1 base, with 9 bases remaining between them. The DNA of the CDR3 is TGTGCCAGCAGCCGAGGGGATAACTATGGCTACACCTTC. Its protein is CASSRGDNYGYTF.

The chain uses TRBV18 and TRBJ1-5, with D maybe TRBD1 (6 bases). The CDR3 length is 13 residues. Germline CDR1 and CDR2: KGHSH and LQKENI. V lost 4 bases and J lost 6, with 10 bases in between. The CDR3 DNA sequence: TGTGCCAGCTCACAACAGGGTGCTCAGCCCCAGCATTTT. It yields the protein CASSQQGAQPQHF.

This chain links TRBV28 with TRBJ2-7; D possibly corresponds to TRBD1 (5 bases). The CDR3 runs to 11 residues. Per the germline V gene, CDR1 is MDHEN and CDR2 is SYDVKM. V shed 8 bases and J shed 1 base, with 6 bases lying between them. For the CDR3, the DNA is TGTGCCAGCGGACAATCCTACGAGCAGTACTTC. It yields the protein CASGQSYEQYF.